These T cell receptor beta chains were read from a single sample in a study of blood T cell repertoires in COVID-19. Only in-frame clones appear in the TCRdb table, and some are missing; sequencing was by immunoSEQ multiplex PCR. The sample contains approximately 170,000 clones, roughly 86% of which appear only once. Input material: peripheral blood. These receptors came from a man between 65 and 85 years old with acute or convalescent COVID-19. Both conserved end residues are part of each CDR3. Fields, in order: clone size, V gene, CDR3 length, J gene, D gene, CDR3 protein, CDR3 DNA. A D gene is named only where the DNA matches it firmly. Rows may omit the clone size; those that give it use once, few, many or a size class.

.	TRBV11-2	17	TRBJ2-7	TRBD1	CASSSPLRTGKDFEQYF	TGTGCCAGCAGCTCCCCTCTGCGGACAGGGAAGGACTTTGAGCAGTACTTC
.	TRBV2	13	TRBJ2-1	.	CASQSSAYNEQFF	TGTGCCAGTCAGTCTAGCGCTTACAATGAGCAGTTCTTC
.	TRBV5-5	15	TRBJ2-6	.	CASSLGAGGANVLTF	TGTGCCAGCAGCTTGGGGGCTGGTGGGGCCAACGTCCTGACTTTC
.	TRBV6-4	17	TRBJ2-2	.	CASRGVVTGICPGELFF	TGTGCCAGCAGGGGGGTGGTAACAGGGATTTGTCCCGGGGAGCTGTTTTTT
once	TRBV30	12	TRBJ2-4	.	CAWSVQRNIQYF	TGTGCCTGGAGTGTACAGAGAAACATTCAGTACTTC
.	TRBV9	15	TRBJ2-3	.	CASSVGAGNEDTQYF	TGTGCCAGCAGCGTAGGGGCAGGGAACGAAGATACGCAGTATTTT
.	TRBV5-1	16	TRBJ2-1	.	CASSLYPLSGSNKQFF	TGCGCCAGCAGCTTGTACCCTCTCTCCGGGTCCAATAAGCAGTTCTTC
.	TRBV7-9	13	TRBJ1-2	.	CASSRYTDYGYTF	TGTGCCAGCAGCCGTTACACAGACTATGGCTACACCTTC
.	TRBV7-9	16	TRBJ2-7	.	CASSLEVGGSSYEQYF	TGTGCCAGCAGCTTAGAGGTCGGAGGAAGCTCCTACGAGCAGTACTTC
.	TRBV11-3	14	TRBJ2-3	TRBD1	CASSDRGRTDTQYF	TGTGCCAGCAGCGACAGGGGACGCACAGATACGCAGTATTTT
.	TRBV4-2	17	TRBJ2-6	TRBD1	CASSSPRDRAGANVLTF	TGTGCCAGCAGCTCGCCCCGGGACAGGGCTGGGGCCAACGTCCTGACTTTC
.	TRBV7-2	13	TRBJ1-3	.	CASSFRGRNTIYF	TGTGCCAGCAGCTTCCGGGGAAGAAACACCATATATTTT
.	TRBV7-8	16	TRBJ1-2	.	CASSLRGVGLDYGYTF	TGTGCCAGCAGCTTACGCGGGGTGGGGTTGGACTATGGCTACACCTTC
.	TRBV7-8	13	TRBJ1-3	.	CASSFGGGNTIYF	TGTGCCAGCAGCTTCGGCGGGGGAAACACCATATATTTT
.	TRBV5-1	14	TRBJ2-7	.	CASSFDIRIYEQYF	TGCGCCAGCAGCTTTGACATCAGAATCTACGAGCAGTACTTC
.	TRBV7-3	15	TRBJ2-1	.	CASSPRPTDNNEQFF	TGTGCCAGCAGCCCCCGCCCCACCGACAACAATGAGCAGTTCTTC
.	TRBV4-2	18	TRBJ1-2	TRBD1	CASSPTSGTGLTNYGYTF	TGTGCCAGCAGCCCCACCTCCGGGACAGGACTGACTAACTATGGCTACACCTTC
.	TRBV9	15	TRBJ1-6	TRBD1	CASSTGDSYNSPLHF	TGTGCCAGTTCGACAGGGGACTCCTATAATTCACCCCTCCACTTT
.	TRBV7-2	14	TRBJ1-3	.	CASSSAQGGNTIYF	TGTGCCAGCAGCTCCGCCCAGGGAGGAAACACCATATATTTT
.	TRBV19	16	TRBJ1-2	TRBD1	CASSNGQGDANYGYTF	TGTGCCAGTAGCAATGGACAGGGGGATGCTAACTATGGCTACACCTTC
.	TRBV19	13	TRBJ1-5	TRBD1	CASRQGPDQPQHF	TGTGCCAGCAGACAGGGACCGGATCAGCCCCAGCATTTT
once	TRBV7-9	14	TRBJ1-6	.	CASSLQGTNSPLHF	TGTGCCAGCAGCTTACAGGGAACAAATTCACCCCTCCACTTT
.	TRBV6-2/TRBV6-3	14	TRBJ1-5	.	CASSPVYSNQPQHF	TGTGCCAGCAGTCCGGTATATAGCAATCAGCCCCAGCATTTT
.	TRBV28	15	TRBJ1-2	.	CASSSQGGKHYGYTF	TGTGCCAGCAGTTCTCAGGGTGGGAAGCACTATGGCTACACCTTC
.	TRBV19	15	TRBJ2-5	TRBD2	CASSKLAGGSETQYF	TGTGCCAGTAGTAAGCTAGCGGGGGGTTCGGAGACCCAGTACTTC
.	TRBV28	17	TRBJ1-2	TRBD1	CASSSPSTLGTVYGYTF	TGTGCCAGCAGTTCCCCCTCTACTCTCGGGACAGTCTATGGCTACACCTTC
.	TRBV3-1/TRBV3-2	15	TRBJ2-7	TRBD1	CASSQDWTGVDEQYF	TGTGCCAGCAGCCAAGACTGGACAGGGGTCGACGAGCAGTACTTC
.	TRBV2	15	TRBJ2-7	.	CASSEIWGRRYEQYF	TGTGCCAGCAGTGAAATTTGGGGGAGGCGCTACGAGCAGTACTTC
.	TRBV9	15	TRBJ2-1	TRBD2	CASSVEGLADNEQFF	TGTGCCAGCAGCGTAGAAGGGCTAGCGGACAATGAGCAGTTCTTC
.	TRBV25-1	14	TRBJ2-3	.	CASSDFPRTDTQYF	TGTGCCAGCAGTGACTTCCCTAGGACAGATACGCAGTATTTT
.	TRBV27	12	TRBJ1-2	TRBD1	CASRDRVNGYTF	TGTGCCAGCCGGGACAGGGTGAATGGCTACACCTTC
.	TRBV7-3	16	TRBJ2-5	TRBD2	CASSLHSGEREETQYF	TGTGCCAGCAGCTTACACAGCGGGGAGAGGGAAGAGACCCAGTACTTC
.	TRBV10-3	14	TRBJ1-3	TRBD1	CATRQGASGNTIYF	TGTGCCACCAGACAGGGGGCCTCTGGAAACACCATATATTTT
once	TRBV7-2	15	TRBJ1-6	.	CASSLGAFYLSPLHF	TGTGCCAGCAGCTTAGGTGCGTTCTACTTATCACCCCTCCACTTT
.	TRBV5-1	13	TRBJ2-7	.	CASSTGEPYEQYF	TGCGCCAGCAGCACCGGGGAACCCTACGAGCAGTACTTC
.	TRBV19	13	TRBJ1-1	TRBD1	CASRRQGNTEAFF	TGTGCCAGTAGAAGACAGGGGAACACTGAAGCTTTCTTT
few	TRBV10-3	18	TRBJ2-3	TRBD2	CAINSGLAGGPSTDTQYF	TGTGCCATCAACTCGGGACTAGCGGGGGGGCCTAGCACAGATACGCAGTATTTT
.	TRBV19	11	TRBJ1-1	.	CASRRETEAFF	TGTGCCAGTAGGAGGGAGACTGAAGCTTTCTTT
.	TRBV28	15	TRBJ2-1	.	CASSVQRVGGDEQFF	TGTGCCAGCAGTGTTCAGAGGGTAGGCGGCGATGAGCAGTTCTTC
.	TRBV7-9	13	TRBJ1-1	.	CASSLEGATEAFF	TGTGCCAGCAGCTTAGAAGGGGCCACTGAAGCTTTCTTT
.	TRBV5-4	15	TRBJ2-1	TRBD1	CASSSGQGSYNEQFF	TGTGCCAGCAGCTCGGGACAGGGGTCCTACAATGAGCAGTTCTTC
.	TRBV11-2	15	TRBJ1-5	TRBD1	CASSLSGGGDQPQHF	TGTGCCAGCAGCTTATCAGGGGGCGGGGATCAGCCCCAGCATTTT
.	TRBV5-8	14	TRBJ1-6	.	CASSRGQTFSPLHF	TGTGCCAGCAGCCGTGGACAGACCTTTTCACCCCTCCACTTT
.	TRBV4-2	14	TRBJ1-6	.	CASSFGLLNSPLHF	TGTGCCAGCAGCTTTGGACTTCTGAATTCACCCCTCCACTTT
.	TRBV19	14	TRBJ1-4	TRBD1	CASSIQGAFEKLFF	TGTGCCAGTAGTATTCAGGGGGCTTTTGAAAAACTGTTTTTT
.	TRBV7-3	15	TRBJ1-6	TRBD1	CASSVQGTRNSPLHF	TGTGCCAGCAGCGTACAGGGGACCCGTAATTCACCCCTCCACTTT
once	TRBV28	15	TRBJ2-1	.	CASTVLLPYKNEQFF	TGTGCCAGCACCGTACTCCTTCCATATAAAAATGAGCAGTTCTTC
.	TRBV4-1	16	TRBJ1-1	TRBD1	CASSQVGTGTGSEAFF	TGCGCCAGCAGCCAAGTGGGGACAGGGACGGGCTCTGAAGCTTTCTTT
.	TRBV7-3	16	TRBJ2-5	TRBD2	CASSLQGAGGQETQYF	TGTGCCAGCAGCCTCCAGGGAGCGGGGGGTCAAGAGACCCAGTACTTC
.	TRBV2	13	TRBJ1-3	.	CASSEGRGNTIYF	TGTGCCAGCAGTGAGGGGCGGGGAAACACCATATATTTT
.	TRBV7-8	17	TRBJ2-3	TRBD2	CASSRGGVAGSTDTQYF	TGTGCCAGCAGTCGAGGGGGGGTAGCGGGATCGACAGATACGCAGTATTTT